Below, one T cell receptor beta chain is given with its context. Its antigen remains unidentified. Trimming removed 0 bases at V and 6 bases at J, with 10 bases between. From germline, CDR1 is SGDLS and CDR2 YYNGEE. This CDR3 is 14 amino acids long. Assay: immunoSEQ multiplex PCR; the TCRdb copy retains only in-frame clones and omits some. The sample shows around 17,000 clones, around 80% of them seen only once. The data were taken from a study of OX40 agonist ivuxolimab in advanced cancers. Findings and limits, study-wide: On average, a greater number of expanded clones characterised CD8+ T cells relative to CD4+. CD4+ and CD8+ T cells in blood underwent clonal expansion by week 6 at 0.1 to 3.0 mg/kg.

This chain connects TRBV9 to TRBJ2-1; no firm D call. This specimen was CD4+ or CD8+ T cells sorted from blood, taken in a trial of the OX40 agonist ivuxolimab. This TCR was recovered from an adult with an advanced solid tumor such as melanoma, head and neck, liver or kidney cancer. The CDR3 loop reads CASSVASGGNEQFF. The CDR3 nucleotides are TGTGCCAGCAGCGTAGCTTCGGGCGGCAATGAGCAGTTCTTC.